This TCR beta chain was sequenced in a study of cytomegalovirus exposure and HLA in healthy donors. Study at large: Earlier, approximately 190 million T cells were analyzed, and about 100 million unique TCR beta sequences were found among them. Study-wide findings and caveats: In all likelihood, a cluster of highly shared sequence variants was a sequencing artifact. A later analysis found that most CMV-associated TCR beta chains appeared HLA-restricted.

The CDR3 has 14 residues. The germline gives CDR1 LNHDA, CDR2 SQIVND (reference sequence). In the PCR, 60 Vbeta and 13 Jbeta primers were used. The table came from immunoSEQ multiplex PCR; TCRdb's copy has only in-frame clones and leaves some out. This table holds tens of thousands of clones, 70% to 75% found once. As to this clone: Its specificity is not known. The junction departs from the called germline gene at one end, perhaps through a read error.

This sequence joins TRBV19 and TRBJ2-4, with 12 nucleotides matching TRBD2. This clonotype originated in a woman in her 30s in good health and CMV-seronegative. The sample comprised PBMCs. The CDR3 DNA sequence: TGTGCCAGTAGTGTGGGACTAGCGGGTTACCGCTTCCACTTC. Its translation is CASSVGLAGYRFHF.